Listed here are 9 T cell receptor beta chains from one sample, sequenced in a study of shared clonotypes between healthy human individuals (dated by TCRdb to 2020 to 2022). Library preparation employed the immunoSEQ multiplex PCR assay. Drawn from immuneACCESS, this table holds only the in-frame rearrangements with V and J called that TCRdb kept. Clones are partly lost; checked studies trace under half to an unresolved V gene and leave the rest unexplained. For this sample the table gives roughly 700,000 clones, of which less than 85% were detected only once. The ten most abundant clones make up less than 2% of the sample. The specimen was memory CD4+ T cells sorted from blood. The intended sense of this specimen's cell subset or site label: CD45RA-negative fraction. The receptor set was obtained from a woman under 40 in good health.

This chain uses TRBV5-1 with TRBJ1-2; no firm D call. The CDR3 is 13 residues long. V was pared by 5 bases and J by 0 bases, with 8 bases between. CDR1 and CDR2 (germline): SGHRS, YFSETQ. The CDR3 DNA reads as TGCGCCAGCAGTACGGTATCTAACTATGGCTACACCTTC. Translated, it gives CASSTVSNYGYTF. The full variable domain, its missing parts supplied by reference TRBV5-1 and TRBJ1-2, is KAGVTQTPRYLIKTRGQQVTLSCSPISGHRSVSWYQQTPGQGLQFLFEYFSETQRNKGNFPGRFSGRQFSNSRSEMNVSTLELGDSALYLCASSTVSNYGYTFGSGTRLTVV.

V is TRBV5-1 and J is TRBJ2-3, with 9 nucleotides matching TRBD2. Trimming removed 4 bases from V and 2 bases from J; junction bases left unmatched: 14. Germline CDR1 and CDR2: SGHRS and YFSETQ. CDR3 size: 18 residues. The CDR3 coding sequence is TGCGCCAGCAGCGTACCGACAGCACTAGCGGGTAACACAGATACGCAGTATTTT. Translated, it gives CASSVPTALAGNTDTQYF.

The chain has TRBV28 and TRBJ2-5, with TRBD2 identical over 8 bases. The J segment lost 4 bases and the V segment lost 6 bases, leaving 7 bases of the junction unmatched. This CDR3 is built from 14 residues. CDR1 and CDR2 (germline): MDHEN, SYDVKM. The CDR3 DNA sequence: TGTGCCAGCAGCCGGGGACTAGTAGGAGAGACCCAGTACTTC. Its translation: CASSRGLVGETQYF.

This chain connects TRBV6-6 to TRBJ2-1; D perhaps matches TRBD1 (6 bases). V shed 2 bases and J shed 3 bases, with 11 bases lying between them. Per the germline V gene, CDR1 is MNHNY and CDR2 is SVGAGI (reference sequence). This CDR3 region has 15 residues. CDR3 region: CASSYRRGNYNEQFF. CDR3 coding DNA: TGTGCCAGCAGTTACCGCAGGGGTAACTACAATGAGCAGTTCTTC.

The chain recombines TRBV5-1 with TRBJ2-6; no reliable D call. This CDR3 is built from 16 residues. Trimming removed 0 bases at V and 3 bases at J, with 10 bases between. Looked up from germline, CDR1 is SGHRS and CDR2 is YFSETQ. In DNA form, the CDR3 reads TGCGCCAGCAGCTTGGGAGCTATGGGTGGGGCCAACGTCCTGACTTTC. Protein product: CASSLGAMGGANVLTF.

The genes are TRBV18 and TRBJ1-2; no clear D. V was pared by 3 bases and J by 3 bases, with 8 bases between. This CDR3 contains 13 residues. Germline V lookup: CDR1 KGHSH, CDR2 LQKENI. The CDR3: CASSPQEDYGYTF. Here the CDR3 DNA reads TGTGCCAGCTCACCCCAAGAGGACTATGGCTACACCTTC.

CDR3 DNA sequence: TGCAGCGTTGAAGGAGCGGGGACCTACGAGCAGTACTTC. It encodes CSVEGAGTYEQYF. V and J are TRBV29-1 and TRBJ2-7; 7 nucleotides align to TRBD2. V shed 1 base and J 2 bases; nucleotides not matched to a gene: 2. The CDR3 spans 13 residues. Germline loops: CDR1 SQVTM, CDR2 ANQGSEA.

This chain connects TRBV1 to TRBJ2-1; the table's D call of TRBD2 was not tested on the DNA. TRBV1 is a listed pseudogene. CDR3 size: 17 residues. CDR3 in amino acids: CTSSQEGLAGTYNEQFF. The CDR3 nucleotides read TGCACCAGCAGCCAAGAGGGACTAGCGGGGACCTACAATGAGCAGTTCTTC.

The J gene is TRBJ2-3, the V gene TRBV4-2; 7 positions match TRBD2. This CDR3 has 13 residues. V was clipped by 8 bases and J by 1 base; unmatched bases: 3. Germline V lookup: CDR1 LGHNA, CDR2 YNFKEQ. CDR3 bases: TGTGCCAGCGGGCGGGAGCGCACAGATACGCAGTATTTT. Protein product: CASGRERTDTQYF.